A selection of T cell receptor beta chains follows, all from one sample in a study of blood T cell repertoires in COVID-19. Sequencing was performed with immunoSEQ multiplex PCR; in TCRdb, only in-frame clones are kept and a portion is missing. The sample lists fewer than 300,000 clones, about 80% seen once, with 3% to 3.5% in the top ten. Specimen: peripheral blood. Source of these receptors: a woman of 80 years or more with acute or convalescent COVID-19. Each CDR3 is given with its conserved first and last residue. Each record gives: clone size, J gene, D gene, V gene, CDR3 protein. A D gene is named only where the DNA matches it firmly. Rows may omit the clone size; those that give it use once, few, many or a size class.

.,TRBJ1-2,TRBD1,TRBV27,CASSTGAFYGYTF
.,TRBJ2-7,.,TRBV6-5,CASREPYEQYF
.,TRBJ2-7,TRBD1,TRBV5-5,CASSLEGQEFYEQYF
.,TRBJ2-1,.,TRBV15,CATSRGTGNEQFF
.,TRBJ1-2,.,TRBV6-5,CASSYSGAGKNYGYTF
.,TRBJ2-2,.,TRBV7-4,CASSLVGLDVCTGELFF
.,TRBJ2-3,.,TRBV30,CAWSLGLRTDTQYF
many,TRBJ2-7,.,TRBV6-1,CASSEGSGLSSYEQYF
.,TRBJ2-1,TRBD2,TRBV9,CASSPRTSSNEQFF
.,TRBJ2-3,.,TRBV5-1,CASSFRSNTDTQYF
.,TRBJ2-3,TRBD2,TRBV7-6,CASSPRYRLAGTDTQYF
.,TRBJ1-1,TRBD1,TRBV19,CASTKSTGSDAFF
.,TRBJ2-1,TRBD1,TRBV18,CASSPPKQGTPQFF
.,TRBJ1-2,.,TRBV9,CASSVGAGLGYTF
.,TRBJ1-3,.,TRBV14,CASSLQGQPGNTIYF
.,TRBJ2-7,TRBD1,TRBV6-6,CASKQTGAFEQYF
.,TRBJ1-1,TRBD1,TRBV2,CASSLQGGGTEAFF
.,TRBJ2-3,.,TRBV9,CASSGSRTDTQYF
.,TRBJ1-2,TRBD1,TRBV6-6,CASSRGQDGYGYTF
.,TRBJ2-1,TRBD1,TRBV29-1,CSVDTGGNGNEQFF
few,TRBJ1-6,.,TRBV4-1,CASSHRGQNYSPLHF
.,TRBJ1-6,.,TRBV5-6,CASSLWETNSPLHF
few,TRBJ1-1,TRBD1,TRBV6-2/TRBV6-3,CASSLTGGTEAFF
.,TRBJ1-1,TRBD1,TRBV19,CASSIYAGGTEAFF
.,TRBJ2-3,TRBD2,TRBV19,CASSTGTSALTDTQYF
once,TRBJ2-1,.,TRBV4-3,CASSQVLSSYNEQFF
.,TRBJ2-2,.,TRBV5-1,CASFPGNTGELFF
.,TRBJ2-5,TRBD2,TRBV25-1,CASSSSRGGTETQYF
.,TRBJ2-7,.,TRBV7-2,CASSHQNPEQYF
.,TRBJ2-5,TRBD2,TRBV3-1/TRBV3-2,CASSQESSGREETQYF
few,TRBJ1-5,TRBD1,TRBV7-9,CASSPGQGNNQPQHF
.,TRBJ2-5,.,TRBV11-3,CASSPGGKTQYF
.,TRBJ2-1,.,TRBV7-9,CASSAYNEQFF
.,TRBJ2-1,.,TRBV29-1,CSVGLTVYNEQFF
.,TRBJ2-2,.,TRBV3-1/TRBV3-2,CASSPVTGELFF
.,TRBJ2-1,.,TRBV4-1,CASSQASEQFF
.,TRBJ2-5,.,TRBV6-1,CASSDGGGGRKTQYF
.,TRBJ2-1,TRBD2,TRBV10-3,CAIKGLAGGGDNEQFF
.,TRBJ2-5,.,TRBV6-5,CASSRQDSLRETQYF
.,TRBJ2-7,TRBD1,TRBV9,CASSVGQGHYEQYF
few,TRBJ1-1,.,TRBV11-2,CASSEQLNTEAFF
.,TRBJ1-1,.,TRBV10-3,CAISGVNGGNTEAFF
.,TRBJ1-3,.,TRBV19,CASSIGTAFGNTIYF
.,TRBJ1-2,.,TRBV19,CASRTGGGYTF
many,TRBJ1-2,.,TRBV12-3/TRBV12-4,CASRSTGVDGYTF
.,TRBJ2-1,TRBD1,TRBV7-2,CASRTGGYNEQFF
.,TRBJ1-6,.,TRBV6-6,CASSYGQTYHSPLHF
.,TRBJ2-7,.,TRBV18,CASSPVGHPYEQYF
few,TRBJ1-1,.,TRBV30,CAWTGENTEAFF
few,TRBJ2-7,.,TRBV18,CASSPLGYEQYF
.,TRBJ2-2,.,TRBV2,CASSETGSPGELFF
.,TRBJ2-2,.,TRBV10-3,CAISESTGTNTGELFF
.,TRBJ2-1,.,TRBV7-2,CASSPWAGEQFF
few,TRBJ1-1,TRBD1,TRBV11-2,CASRKQGDTEAFF
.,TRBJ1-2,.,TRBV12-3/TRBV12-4,CASSLQGVAYTF
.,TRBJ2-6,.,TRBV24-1,CATSTGSGANVLTF
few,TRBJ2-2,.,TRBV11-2,CASSLGLAGNTGELFF
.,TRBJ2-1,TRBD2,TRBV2,CASSELGLDSNEQFF
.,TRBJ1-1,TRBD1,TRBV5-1,CASSLGTGVATNTEAFF